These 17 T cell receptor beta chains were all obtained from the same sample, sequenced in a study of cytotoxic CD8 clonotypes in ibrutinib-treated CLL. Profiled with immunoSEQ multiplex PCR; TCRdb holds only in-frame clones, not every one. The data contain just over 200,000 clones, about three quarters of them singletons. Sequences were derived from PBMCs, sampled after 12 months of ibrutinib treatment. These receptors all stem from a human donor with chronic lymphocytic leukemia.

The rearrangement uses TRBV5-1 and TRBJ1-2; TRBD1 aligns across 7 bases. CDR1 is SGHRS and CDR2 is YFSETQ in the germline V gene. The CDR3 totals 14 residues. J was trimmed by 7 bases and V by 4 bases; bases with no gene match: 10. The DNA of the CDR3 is TGCGCCAGCAGCCAAGACCAAGACAGGGCTGGCTACACCTTC. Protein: CASSQDQDRAGYTF.

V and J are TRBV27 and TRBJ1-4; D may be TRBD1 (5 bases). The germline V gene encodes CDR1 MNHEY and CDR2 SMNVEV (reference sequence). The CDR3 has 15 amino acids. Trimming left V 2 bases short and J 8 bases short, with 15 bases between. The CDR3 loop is CASSLEWGIGEKLFF. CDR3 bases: TGTGCCAGCAGTTTAGAATGGGGGATTGGGGAAAAACTGTTTTTT.

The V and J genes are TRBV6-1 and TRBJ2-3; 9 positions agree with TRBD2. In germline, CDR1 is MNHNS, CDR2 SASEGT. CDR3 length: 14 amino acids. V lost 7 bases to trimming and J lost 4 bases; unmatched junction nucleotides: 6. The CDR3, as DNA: TGTGCCAGCAACATACTAGCGGGCGCAGATACGCAGTATTTT. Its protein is CASNILAGADTQYF.

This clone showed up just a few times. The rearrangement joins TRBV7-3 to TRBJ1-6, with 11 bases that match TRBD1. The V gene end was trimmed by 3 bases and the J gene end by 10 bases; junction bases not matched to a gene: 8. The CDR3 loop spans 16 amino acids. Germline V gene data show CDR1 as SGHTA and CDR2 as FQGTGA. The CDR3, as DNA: TGTGCCAGCAGCTTGGGGACAGGGGGTTCGTGGTCACCCCTCCACTTT. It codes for CASSLGTGGSWSPLHF.

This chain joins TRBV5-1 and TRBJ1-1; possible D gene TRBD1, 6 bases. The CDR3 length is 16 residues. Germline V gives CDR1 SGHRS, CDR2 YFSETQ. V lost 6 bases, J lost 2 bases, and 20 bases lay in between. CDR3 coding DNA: TGCGCCAGCAAAACCACGGTGGGGGCGCGAAACACTGAAGCTTTCTTT. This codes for CASKTTVGARNTEAFF. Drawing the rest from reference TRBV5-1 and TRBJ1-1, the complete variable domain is KAGVTQTPRYLIKTRGQQVTLSCSPISGHRSVSWYQQTPGQGLQFLFEYFSETQRNKGNFPGRFSGRQFSNSRSEMNVSTLELGDSALYLCASKTTVGARNTEAFFGQGTRLTVV.

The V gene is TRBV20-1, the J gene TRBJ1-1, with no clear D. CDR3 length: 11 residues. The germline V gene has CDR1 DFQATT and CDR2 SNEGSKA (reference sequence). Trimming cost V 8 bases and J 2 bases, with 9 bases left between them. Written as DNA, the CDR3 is TGCAGTAGCTATACAAACACTGAAGCTTTCTTT. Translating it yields CSSYTNTEAFF.

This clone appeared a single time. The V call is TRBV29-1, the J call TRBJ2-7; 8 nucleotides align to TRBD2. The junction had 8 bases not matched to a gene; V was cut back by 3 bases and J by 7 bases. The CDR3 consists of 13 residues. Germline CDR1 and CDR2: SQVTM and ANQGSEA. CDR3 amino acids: CSVDWTSSGEQYF. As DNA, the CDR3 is TGCAGCGTTGATTGGACTAGCTCGGGAGAGCAGTACTTC.

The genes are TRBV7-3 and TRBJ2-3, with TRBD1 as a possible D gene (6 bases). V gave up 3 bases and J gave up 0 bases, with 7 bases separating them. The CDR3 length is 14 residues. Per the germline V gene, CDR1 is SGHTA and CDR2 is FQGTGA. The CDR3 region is CASSFGQSTDTQYF. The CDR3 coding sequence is TGTGCCAGCAGCTTTGGACAGAGCACAGATACGCAGTATTTT.

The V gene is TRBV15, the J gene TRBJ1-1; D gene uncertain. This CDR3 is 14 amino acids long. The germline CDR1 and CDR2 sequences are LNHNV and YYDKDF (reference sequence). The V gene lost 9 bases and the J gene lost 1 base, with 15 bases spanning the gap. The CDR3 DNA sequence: TGTGCCACGACCACGAGACAAACGAACACTGAAGCTTTCTTT. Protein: CATTTRQTNTEAFF. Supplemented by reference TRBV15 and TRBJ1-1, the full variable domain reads DAMVIQNPRYQVTQFGKPVTLSCSQTLNHNVMYWYQQKSSQAPKLLFHYYDKDFNNEADTPDNFQSRRPNTSFCFLDIRSPGLGDTAMYLCATTTRQTNTEAFFGQGTRLTVV.

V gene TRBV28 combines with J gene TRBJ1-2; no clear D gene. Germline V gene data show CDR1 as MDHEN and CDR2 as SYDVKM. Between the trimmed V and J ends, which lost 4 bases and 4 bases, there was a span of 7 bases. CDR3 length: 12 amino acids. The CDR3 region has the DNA TGTGCCAGCAGTTCTCGGGTCTATGGCTACACCTTC. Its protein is CASSSRVYGYTF.

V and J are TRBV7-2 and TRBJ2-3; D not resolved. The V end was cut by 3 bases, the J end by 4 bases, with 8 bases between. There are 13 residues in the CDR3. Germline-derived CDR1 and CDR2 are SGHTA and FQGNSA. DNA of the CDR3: TGTGCCAGCAGCTTGGGTTCCCCAGATACGCAGTATTTT. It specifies CASSLGSPDTQYF. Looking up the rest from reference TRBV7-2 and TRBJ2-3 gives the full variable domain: GAGVSQSPSNKVTEKGKDVELRCDPISGHTALYWYRQSLGQGLEFLIYFQGNSAPDKSGLPSDRFSAERTGGSVSTLTIQRTQQEDSAVYLCASSLGSPDTQYFGPGTRLTVL.

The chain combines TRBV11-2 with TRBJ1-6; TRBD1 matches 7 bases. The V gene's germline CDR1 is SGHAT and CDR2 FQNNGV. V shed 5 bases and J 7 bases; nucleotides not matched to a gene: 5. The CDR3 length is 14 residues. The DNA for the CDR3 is TGTGCCAGCAGCATAGGGGGCTTCAATTCACCCCTCCACTTT. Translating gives CASSIGGFNSPLHF.

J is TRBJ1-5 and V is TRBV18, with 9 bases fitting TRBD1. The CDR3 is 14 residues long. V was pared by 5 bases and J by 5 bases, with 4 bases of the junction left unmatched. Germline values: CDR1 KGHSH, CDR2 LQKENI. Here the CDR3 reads CASSTRQGDQPQHF. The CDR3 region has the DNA TGTGCCAGCTCAACAAGACAGGGGGATCAGCCCCAGCATTTT.

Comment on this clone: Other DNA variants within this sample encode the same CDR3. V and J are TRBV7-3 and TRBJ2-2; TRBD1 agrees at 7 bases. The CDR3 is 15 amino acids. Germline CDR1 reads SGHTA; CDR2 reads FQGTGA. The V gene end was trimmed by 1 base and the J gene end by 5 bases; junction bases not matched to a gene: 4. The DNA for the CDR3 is TGTGCCAGCAGCTTAAGACAGGGCGGAACCGGGGAGCTGTTTTTT. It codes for CASSLRQGGTGELFF.

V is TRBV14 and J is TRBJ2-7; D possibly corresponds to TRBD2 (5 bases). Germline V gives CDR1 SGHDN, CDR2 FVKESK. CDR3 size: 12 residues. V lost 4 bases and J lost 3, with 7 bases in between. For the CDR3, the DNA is TGTGCCAGCAGCCTAAGCGGCTACGAGCAGTACTTC. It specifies CASSLSGYEQYF.

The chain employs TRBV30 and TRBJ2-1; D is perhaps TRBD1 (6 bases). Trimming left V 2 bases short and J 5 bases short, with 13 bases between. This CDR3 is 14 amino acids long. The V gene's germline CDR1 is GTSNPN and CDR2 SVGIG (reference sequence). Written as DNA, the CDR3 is TGTGCCTGGAGTTCAGGACAGATCCACAATGAGCAGTTCTTC. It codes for CAWSSGQIHNEQFF.

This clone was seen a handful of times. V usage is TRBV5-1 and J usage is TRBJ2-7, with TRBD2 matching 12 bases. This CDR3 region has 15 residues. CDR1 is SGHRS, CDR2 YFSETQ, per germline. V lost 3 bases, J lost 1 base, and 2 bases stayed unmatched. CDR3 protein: CASSWGTSGSYEQYF. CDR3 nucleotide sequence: TGCGCCAGCAGCTGGGGGACTAGCGGGTCCTACGAGCAGTACTTC.